The sequence of this T cell receptor (beta chain) was determined in a study of cytomegalovirus exposure and HLA in healthy donors. The CDR3 consists of 12 residues. Trimming removed 2 bases at V and 5 bases at J, with 6 bases between. Germline CDR1 GTSNPN, CDR2 SVGIG (reference sequence). In the PCR, 60 Vbeta and 13 Jbeta primers were used. Produced via immunoSEQ multiplex PCR; TCRdb's table is partial and in-frame only. The repertoire holds 150,000 to 180,000 clones, with roughly four fifths as singletons. The sample consisted of PBMCs. The chain uses TRBV30 and TRBJ2-2; no clear D. The clonotype originates from a man between 18 and 35 years old in good health and CMV-seronegative. The chain's CDR3 is CAWSLETGELFF. CDR3 coding DNA: TGTGCCTGGAGTCTAGAGACCGGGGAGCTGTTTTTT.